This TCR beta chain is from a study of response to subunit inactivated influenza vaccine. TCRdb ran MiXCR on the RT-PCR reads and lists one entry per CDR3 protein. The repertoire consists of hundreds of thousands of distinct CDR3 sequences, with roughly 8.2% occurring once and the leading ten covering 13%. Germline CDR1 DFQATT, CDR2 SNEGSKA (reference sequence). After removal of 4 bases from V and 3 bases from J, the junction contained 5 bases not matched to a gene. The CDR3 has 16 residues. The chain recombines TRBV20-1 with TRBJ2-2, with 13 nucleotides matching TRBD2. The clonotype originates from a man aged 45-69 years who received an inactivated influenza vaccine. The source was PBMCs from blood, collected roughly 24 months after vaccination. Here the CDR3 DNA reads TGCAGTGCTATTCAGACTAGCGGGAGGCACACCGGGGAGCTGTTTTTT. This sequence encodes CSAIQTSGRHTGELFF.